Presented here are 28 T cell receptor beta chains from one specimen sequenced in a study of blood T cells in healthy people across ages. Using a J-beta primer mix together with a sample-barcoded 5' primer, a second PCR was run for roughly 7 to 11 cycles. TCRdb re-derived calls from the 5' RACE reads in MiXCR, one entry per CDR3 protein. In the table there are about a million distinct CDR3 sequences, around two fifths of which are singletons. Sequencing input: blood. The receptor source for this set is a man younger than 35 in good health.

This chain connects TRBV15 to TRBJ2-5, with D uncertain. The germline CDR1 and CDR2 sequences are LNHNV and YYDKDF (reference sequence). The V gene lost 4 bases and the J gene lost 11 bases, with 23 bases spanning the gap. This CDR3 region has 15 residues. The CDR3 loop reads CATSTLYISYNEQYF. The CDR3 DNA is TGTGCCACCAGCACCCTTTACATCTCCTACAATGAGCAGTACTTC. The full variable domain, in which reference TRBV15 and TRBJ2-5 provide the parts outside the CDR3, is DAMVIQNPRYQVTQFGKPVTLSCSQTLNHNVMYWYQQKSSQAPKLLFHYYDKDFNNEADTPDNFQSRRPNTSFCFLDIRSPGLGDTAMYLCATSTLYISYNEQYFGPGTRLLVL.

This clonotype appeared many times. This chain links TRBV9 with TRBJ1-1; D is uncertain. The CDR3 runs to 13 residues. V was cut by 0 bases and J by 1 base, with 4 bases left in between. Per the germline V gene, CDR1 is SGDLS and CDR2 is YYNGEE. The CDR3 region has the DNA TGTGCCAGCAGCGTAGGATCGAACACTGAAGCTTTCTTT. Protein product: CASSVGSNTEAFF. Full variable domain (rest looked up from reference TRBV9 and TRBJ1-1): DSGVTQTPKHLITATGQRVTLRCSPRSGDLSVYWYQQSLDQGLQFLIQYYNGEERAKGNILERFSAQQFPDLHSELNLSSLELGDSALYFCASSVGSNTEAFFGQGTRLTVV.

Regarding this clonotype: A much larger clone differs by one base, so this may be a read error. The CDR3 loop is CASSLWGAEAFF. CDR3 nucleotides: TGTGCCAGCAGTTTATGGGGGGCTGAAGCTTTCTTT. J is TRBJ1-1 and V is TRBV28; tentatively, D is TRBD1 (5 bases). V lost 0 bases to trimming and J lost 6 bases, with 5 bases between them. CDR1 is MDHEN and CDR2 is SYDVKM in the germline V gene. There are 12 residues in the CDR3. Based on the CDR3 plus reference TRBV28 and TRBJ1-1, the full variable domain is DVKVTQSSRYLVKRTGEKVFLECVQDMDHENMFWYRQDPGLGLRLIYFSYDVKMKEKGDIPEGYSVSREKKERFSLILESASTNQTSMYLCASSLWGAEAFFGQGTRLTVV.

V is TRBV9 and J is TRBJ2-1; D tentatively fits TRBD1 or TRBD2 (5 bases each). Germline V gene lookup returns CDR1 SGDLS and CDR2 YYNGEE. CDR3 size: 15 residues. V gave up 3 bases and J gave up 3 bases, with 13 bases separating them. The CDR3 DNA sequence: TGTGCCAGCAGCGGACGGGACCGATTCTACAATGAGCAGTTCTTC. It encodes CASSGRDRFYNEQFF.

This clonotype was recorded a few times. The V gene is TRBV6-2 or TRBV6-3, the J gene TRBJ1-4, with D possibly TRBD1 on 6 matching bases. The CDR3 contains 15 residues. The V gene's germline CDR1 is MNHEY and CDR2 SVGEGT. Trimming took off 6 bases at V and 3 bases at J, with 14 bases between the two ends. The CDR3 is CASRDSGQPNEKLFF. CDR3 DNA sequence: TGTGCCAGCAGGGACTCGGGACAACCTAATGAAAAACTGTTTTTT.

CDR3 coding DNA: TGTGCCAGCTCATCGGGGGCGAATGAGCAGTTCTTC. Translated: CASSSGANEQFF. The gene calls are TRBV18 and TRBJ2-1, with D perhaps matching TRBD1 or TRBD2 (6 bases each). The germline V gene has CDR1 KGHSH and CDR2 LQKENI. The CDR3 runs to 12 residues. The germline V and J ends were trimmed by 5 bases and 7 bases, with 9 bases remaining between them.

This chain joins TRBV25-1 and TRBJ2-4; 7 bases are a match to TRBD1. The end of the DNA fits TRBJ2-7 better, so the J call may be wrong. In germline, CDR1 is MGHDK, CDR2 SYGVNS. The CDR3 has 12 amino acids. The CDR3: CATSTGRYEQYF. CDR3 nucleotides: TGTGCCACCTCGACAGGGCGGTACGAGCAGTACTTC.

The chain links TRBV4-1 to TRBJ1-5; D may be TRBD1 (6 bases). Trimming removed 5 bases from V and 6 bases from J, with 17 bases in between. This CDR3 contains 15 residues. Germline loops: CDR1 MGHRA, CDR2 YSYEKL. For the CDR3, the DNA is TGCGCCAGCAGCGGTCAGGGGCAAGGGAGTCAGCCCCAGCATTTT. It is translated as CASSGQGQGSQPQHF.

This clonotype has only one observation. The genes are TRBV6-2 or TRBV6-3 and TRBJ1-2; weak D call: TRBD1 (5 bases). The germline V and J ends were trimmed by 5 bases and 3 bases, with 22 bases remaining between them. The CDR3 totals 17 residues. Germline assignment: CDR1 MNHEY and CDR2 SVGEGT. CDR3 bases: TGTGCCAGCAGTCATCCTCGACAGTCACTTCTTTACTATGGCTACACCTTC. Encoded protein: CASSHPRQSLLYYGYTF.

The chain is built from TRBV6-1 and TRBJ1-1, with D possibly TRBD1 on 6 matching bases. CDR1 MNHNS and CDR2 SASEGT come from the germline V gene. CDR3 length: 16 amino acids. V was pared by 3 bases and J by 1 base, with 15 bases between. The CDR3 loop reads CASSDLPGTQNTEAFF. The CDR3 DNA reads TGTGCCAGCAGTGATCTTCCCGGGACACAGAACACTGAAGCTTTCTTT.

The chain carries TRBV7-3 and TRBJ1-1; D is unclear. CDR1 SGHTA and CDR2 FQGTGA come from the germline V gene. The CDR3 covers 13 residues. V shed 2 bases and J shed 0 bases, with 4 bases lying between them. The CDR3 DNA follows: TGTGCCAGCAGCTTACACCTGAACACTGAAGCTTTCTTT. Translation: CASSLHLNTEAFF.

This clonotype has just a few counts. This chain uses TRBV7-2 with TRBJ2-1; TRBD2 matches at 11 bases. Germline CDR1 reads SGHTA; CDR2 reads FQGNSA. The V segment lost 4 bases and the J segment 9 bases; nucleotides outside the gene matches: 5. This CDR3 is 14 amino acids long. The CDR3 loop is CASSSTSGGGEQFF. Written as DNA, the CDR3 is TGTGCCAGCAGCTCAACTAGCGGGGGCGGTGAGCAGTTCTTC.

V usage is TRBV12-3 or TRBV12-4 and J usage is TRBJ1-1; TRBD1 agrees at 9 bases. The V segment lost 6 bases and the J segment 10 bases; nucleotides outside the gene matches: 12. This CDR3 has 14 residues. CDR3 residues: CASRTGQGSVGAFF. CDR3 nucleotides: TGTGCCAGCAGAACGGGACAGGGATCCGTTGGAGCTTTCTTT.

Ten or more counts support this clonotype. This chain joins TRBV7-2 and TRBJ1-2; D is uncertain. The CDR3 is made up of 14 amino acids. Germline values: CDR1 SGHTA, CDR2 FQGNSA. The V gene lost 6 bases and the J gene lost 2 bases, with 13 bases spanning the gap. The chain's CDR3 is CASRNQNGNYGYTF. In nucleotides, the CDR3 is TGTGCCAGCAGGAACCAAAACGGGAACTATGGCTACACCTTC.

The chain uses TRBV5-1 and TRBJ1-1; D perhaps matches TRBD1 (5 bases). From germline, CDR1 is SGHRS and CDR2 YFSETQ. V was pared by 3 bases and J by 3 bases, with 15 bases between. This CDR3 comprises 15 residues. CDR3 bases: TGCGCCAGCAGCTCCGTCGGGGGGGACGACACTGAAGCTTTCTTT. Translating gives CASSSVGGDDTEAFF.

V is TRBV9 and J is TRBJ1-1; D not certain. CDR1 and CDR2 from the germline V gene are SGDLS and YYNGEE. Deletions cut 0 bases from V and 1 base from J, with 7 bases between. This CDR3 contains 14 residues. The CDR3 loop reads CASSVGLANTEAFF. In DNA form, the CDR3 reads TGTGCCAGCAGCGTAGGTTTGGCGAACACTGAAGCTTTCTTT.

The chain is built from TRBV7-9 and TRBJ1-1; 9 bases agree with TRBD1. CDR1 SEHNR and CDR2 FQNEAQ come from the germline V gene (reference sequence). The CDR3 length is 12 residues. The CDR3 coding sequence is TGTGCGGGGGACAGGGCGAACACTGAAGCTTTCTTT. Translation: CAGDRANTEAFF.

The rearrangement links TRBV29-1 to TRBJ1-5; D uncertain. CDR1 and CDR2 from the germline V gene are SQVTM and ANQGSEA. The V end was cut by 6 bases, the J end by 0 bases, with 9 bases between. The CDR3 totals 13 residues. CDR3 amino acids: CSVPGDSNQPQHF. DNA for the CDR3: TGCAGCGTCCCCGGGGATAGCAATCAGCCCCAGCATTTT.

The rearrangement joins TRBV7-2 to TRBJ2-3, with 8 bases lining up with TRBD2. Losses at the gene ends were 2 bases for V and 0 bases for J; bases not matched to a gene: 10. Germline assignment: CDR1 SGHTA and CDR2 FQGNSA. CDR3 length: 18 amino acids. The CDR3 DNA is TGTGCCAGCAGCTTACAATTGTCTGGCGGGGGGAGCACAGATACGCAGTATTTT. Residues: CASSLQLSGGGSTDTQYF.

Comment on this clonotype: Just one base apart from a much larger clone, this may be a read error. The V gene is TRBV20-1, the J gene TRBJ2-1; 11 bases align to TRBD1. This CDR3 comprises 14 residues. V was pared by 4 bases and J by 10 bases, with 9 bases of the junction left unmatched. Looked up from germline, CDR1 is DFQATT and CDR2 is SNEGSKA (reference sequence). CDR3 region: CSAKGQGASYEQFF. In DNA form, the CDR3 reads TGCAGTGCTAAAGGACAGGGGGCTAGCTACGAGCAGTTCTTC.

This chain uses TRBV3-1 with TRBJ1-1, with TRBD1 matching 7 bases. CDR1 LGHDT and CDR2 YNNKEL come from the germline V gene (reference sequence). The trim removed 5 bases at V and 7 bases at J, leaving 10 bases unmatched. CDR3 length: 14 amino acids. CDR3 DNA sequence: TGTGCCAGCAGCAAAGTAGTGGCAGGGGGTGAAGCTTTCTTT. Amino acid sequence: CASSKVVAGGEAFF.

This clonotype was counted a few times. V gene TRBV13 combines with J gene TRBJ1-3, with D perhaps TRBD1 (5 bases). Germline V gives CDR1 PRHDT, CDR2 FYEKMQ (reference sequence). The CDR3 runs 14 residues. V was cut by 3 bases and J by 4 bases, with 10 bases left in between. In DNA, the CDR3 is TGTGCCAGCAGCTTCGGGACGGCCGGAAACACCATATATTTT. It yields the protein CASSFGTAGNTIYF. Full variable domain (outside the CDR3, taken from reference TRBV13 and TRBJ1-3): AAGVIQSPRHLIKEKRETATLKCYPIPRHDTVYWYQQGPGQDPQFLISFYEKMQSDKGSIPDRFSAQQFSDYHSELNMSSLELGDSALYFCASSFGTAGNTIYFGEGSWLTVV.

In this sample, this clonotype turned up a few times. The rearrangement uses TRBV3-1 and TRBJ2-3; D possibly corresponds to TRBD1 (5 bases). From germline, CDR1 is LGHDT and CDR2 YNNKEL (reference sequence). The CDR3 loop spans 15 amino acids. With 3 bases removed from V and 0 bases from J, the gap between germline ends came to 10 bases. The CDR3: CASSHIQDSTDTQYF. The CDR3 nucleotides read TGTGCCAGCAGCCATATACAGGATAGCACAGATACGCAGTATTTT.

This clonotype was counted a single time. The V gene is TRBV24-1, the J gene TRBJ2-5; D perhaps matches TRBD1 (6 bases). This CDR3 comprises 15 residues. The germline V gene has CDR1 KGHDR and CDR2 SFDVKD. Trimming removed 3 bases from V and 1 base from J, with 11 bases in between. CDR3 sequence reads: CATSDLQGIQETQYF. The CDR3 DNA reads as TGTGCCACCAGTGATCTACAGGGAATCCAAGAGACCCAGTACTTC.

As DNA, the CDR3 is TGCAGTGCTAGGGTCTTGGGGGCGGGGGACCCCACAGATACGCAGTATTTT. Translation gives CSARVLGAGDPTDTQYF. The chain recombines TRBV20-1 with TRBJ2-3; D might be TRBD2 (7 bases). The ends were cut back, 3 bases at V and 2 bases at J, with 21 bases in the middle. Per germline, CDR1 DFQATT and CDR2 SNEGSKA (reference sequence). This CDR3 is built from 17 residues.

The chain carries TRBV14 and TRBJ2-5; D not resolved. Germline V gene data show CDR1 as SGHDN and CDR2 as FVKESK. This CDR3 is 12 amino acids long. V shed 5 bases and J shed 5 bases, with 9 bases lying between them. The CDR3 DNA is TGTGCCAGCAGCGATACGGCTGAGACCCAGTACTTC. It codes for CASSDTAETQYF.

In its sample, this clonotype was seen a few times. The CDR3 nucleotides read TGTGCCAGCAGTCTCGGTCGGCGAGGTAGCAATCAGCCCCAGCATTTT. This codes for CASSLGRRGSNQPQHF. The chain recombines TRBV28 with TRBJ1-5, with unresolved D. CDR3 length: 16 residues. Germline CDR1 reads MDHEN; CDR2 reads SYDVKM. The germline V and J ends were trimmed by 5 bases and 0 bases, with 14 bases remaining between them.

Details on this clonotype: One junction end does not reproduce the germline sequence, and a read error may be involved. The chain carries TRBV7-2 and TRBJ1-4; 8 bases are shared with TRBD1. The germline gives CDR1 SGHTA, CDR2 FQGNSA. This CDR3 comprises 15 residues. The CDR3 region is CASSLVGTGGEKLYF. DNA for the CDR3: TGTGCCAGCAGCTTAGTAGGGACAGGAGGAGAAAAACTGTATTTT.